These 8 T cell receptor beta chains were sequenced from one sample in a study of Ad26.COV2.S vaccination and SARS-CoV-2 variants. Sample treatment: roughly 18 received Ad26.COV2.S at low or high dose, single or two shots; several received placebo; per-sample allocation not given. Repertoires come from day 63 after the first vaccine or placebo injection. Produced via immunoSEQ multiplex PCR; TCRdb's table is partial and in-frame only. The repertoire holds 290,000 or so clones, about 87% seen once, with more than 2.5% in the top ten. The input for sequencing was peripheral blood, taken in a trial of Ad26.COV2.S vaccine versus placebo. The source of these receptors is a person aged 18-60 years who received the Ad26.COV2.S COVID-19 vaccine or a placebo.

This rearrangement joins TRBV7-6 to TRBJ1-1; 7 nucleotides agree with TRBD1. The germline CDR1 and CDR2 sequences are SGHVS and FNYEAQ. This CDR3 has 13 residues. J gave up 3 bases and V 5 bases, and 3 bases lay outside the gene matches. CDR3 bases: TGTGCCAGCAGCCTGGGGACAGACACTGAAGCTTTCTTT. Protein product: CASSLGTDTEAFF.

The CDR3 is CAISPACEQYF. CDR3 DNA: TGTGCCATCTCCCCGGCATGCGAGCAGTACTTC. V is TRBV27 and J is TRBJ2-7; D uncertain. CDR1 and CDR2 (germline): MNHEY, SMNVEV (reference sequence). V was cut by 10 bases and J by 6 bases, with 13 bases left in between. The CDR3 is 11 amino acids.

V usage is TRBV12-5 and J usage is TRBJ1-1, with 7 bases that match TRBD1. The germline CDR1 and CDR2 sequences are LGHNT and FRNRAP. The CDR3 runs to 17 residues. V lost 1 base and J lost 0; bases outside the gene matches: 8. CDR3 sequence: CASGLASGTGVNTEAFF. The CDR3 DNA is TGTGCTAGTGGTTTGGCCTCCGGTACAGGGGTGAACACTGAAGCTTTCTTT.

This clone was seen a single time. The J gene is TRBJ1-2, the V gene TRBV30; TRBD1 matches 7 bases. There are 15 residues in the CDR3. CDR1 is GTSNPN, CDR2 SVGIG, per germline (reference sequence). The V gene end was trimmed by 4 bases and the J gene end by 3 bases; junction bases not matched to a gene: 11. The CDR3 DNA sequence: TGTGCCTGGATTGGACTGACAGGGAATCACTATGGCTACACCTTC. This translates into CAWIGLTGNHYGYTF.

V usage is TRBV5-1 and J usage is TRBJ1-4; 9 bases line up with TRBD1. This CDR3 spans 15 amino acids. Germline CDR1 SGHRS, CDR2 YFSETQ. V was pared by 4 bases and J by 7 bases, with 8 bases of the junction left unmatched. In DNA, the CDR3 is TGCGCCAGCAGCGGAACGGGACAGGGAGGTGAAAAACTGTTTTTT. Its protein product is CASSGTGQGGEKLFF.

The chain joins TRBV5-6 to TRBJ2-4; tentative D call: TRBD2 (6 bases). Germline V gene sequence: CDR1 SGHDT, CDR2 YYEEEE. CDR3 length equals 15 residues. The ends were cut back, 3 bases at V and 0 bases at J, with 10 bases in the middle. In nucleotides, the CDR3 is TGTGCCAGCAGCTACGGGGGACTAGCCAAAAACATTCAGTACTTC. Residues: CASSYGGLAKNIQYF.

This clone was detected only a few times. The V and J genes are TRBV6-6 and TRBJ2-2; D uncertain. V lost 6 bases, J lost 5 bases, and 16 bases lay in between. Germline loops: CDR1 MNHNY, CDR2 SVGAGI (reference sequence). The CDR3 sequence is 15 residues long. CDR3 nucleotides: TGTGCCAGCAGCCCAGTGAGCTTCGGAACCGGGGAGCTGTTTTTT. It translates to CASSPVSFGTGELFF.

V usage is TRBV5-1 and J usage is TRBJ1-2; TRBD1 agrees at 9 bases. Germline V gene sequence: CDR1 SGHRS, CDR2 YFSETQ. V lost 0 bases and J lost 7; bases outside the gene matches: 10. There are 16 residues in the CDR3. The CDR3 bases are TGCGCCAGCAGCTTGGATTTGGGACAGGGAGGGGTTGGCTACACCTTC. Its protein is CASSLDLGQGGVGYTF.